A single T cell receptor beta chain is shown here with its context. Its antigen is as yet unknown. The data derive from a study of T cell responses to AZD1222 COVID-19 vaccine. CDR1 is SGHTA, CDR2 FQGNSA, per germline. This CDR3 contains 15 residues. Trimming took off 3 bases at V and 2 bases at J, with 13 bases between the two ends. Findings of the study overall: Females outnumbered males among donors, who were mostly white British; clonal diversity was possibly underestimated.

Assay used: immunoSEQ multiplex PCR; TCRdb lists only in-frame clones, some missing. This table has over 80,000 clones, roughly 90% appearing once. This TCR came from an adult who received the AZD1222 COVID-19 vaccine. The chain is built from TRBV7-2 and TRBJ2-5; tentatively, D is TRBD2 (5 bases). The source was peripheral blood, collected 28 days after the second AZD1222 dose. The CDR3 here is CASSLSRGAQETQYF. The CDR3 DNA reads TGTGCCAGCAGCTTGTCTCGGGGAGCACAAGAGACCCAGTACTTC.